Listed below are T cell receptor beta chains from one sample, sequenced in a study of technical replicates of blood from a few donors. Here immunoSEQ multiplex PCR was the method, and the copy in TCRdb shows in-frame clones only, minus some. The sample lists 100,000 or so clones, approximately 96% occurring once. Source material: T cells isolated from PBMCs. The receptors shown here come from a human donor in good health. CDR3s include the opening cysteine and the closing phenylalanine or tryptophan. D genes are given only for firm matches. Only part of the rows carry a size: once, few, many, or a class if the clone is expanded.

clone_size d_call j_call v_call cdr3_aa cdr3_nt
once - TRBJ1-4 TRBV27 CASSYNPGDLEKLFF TGTGCCAGCAGTTATAATCCCGGGGATCTCGAAAAACTGTTTTTT
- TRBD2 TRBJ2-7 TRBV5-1 CASSPSGSYEQYF TGCGCCAGCAGTCCTAGCGGCTCCTACGAGCAGTACTTC
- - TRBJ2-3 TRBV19 CASSMATGSRWDTQYF TGTGCCAGTAGTATGGCGACAGGTTCCCGTTGGGATACGCAGTATTTT
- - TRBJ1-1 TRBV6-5 CASSSGGTEAFF TGTGCCAGCAGTAGCGGAGGAACTGAAGCTTTCTTT
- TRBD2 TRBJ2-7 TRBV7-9 CASSLTSGFYEQYF TGTGCCAGCAGCTTGACTAGCGGCTTCTACGAGCAGTACTTC
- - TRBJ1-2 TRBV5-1 CASSLEPGGPGYTF TGCGCCAGCAGCTTGGAACCGGGGGGGCCTGGCTACACCTTC
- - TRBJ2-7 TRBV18 CASSGETRYEQYF TGTGCCAGCTCCGGGGAGACGAGATACGAGCAGTACTTC
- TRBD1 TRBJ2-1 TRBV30 CAWRGQGAWNEQFF TGTGCCTGGCGGGGACAGGGGGCTTGGAATGAGCAGTTCTTC
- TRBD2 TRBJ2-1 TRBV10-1 CASSGLAGGKGYNEQFF TGCGCCAGCAGCGGACTAGCGGGAGGAAAGGGGTACAATGAGCAGTTCTTC
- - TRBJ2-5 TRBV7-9 CASSGEQGGFKTQYF TGTGCCAGCAGTGGGGAACAGGGTGGGTTCAAGACCCAGTACTTC
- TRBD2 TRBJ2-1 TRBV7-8 CASSLGLAGGASYNEQFF TGTGCCAGCAGCTTAGGACTAGCGGGGGGGGCCTCCTACAATGAGCAGTTCTTC
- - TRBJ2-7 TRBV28 CASNVRGPIFEQYF TGTGCCAGCAACGTCAGGGGTCCAATCTTCGAGCAGTACTTC
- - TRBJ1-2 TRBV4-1 CASSLLPTAKSGYTF TGCGCCAGCAGCCTACTACCGACAGCTAAGTCGGGCTACACCTTC
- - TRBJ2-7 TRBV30 CAWRKDISYEQYF TGTGCCTGGAGAAAGGACATTTCCTACGAGCAGTACTTC
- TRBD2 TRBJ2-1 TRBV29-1 CSVAGVAGGNSYNEQFF TGCAGCGTGGCGGGGGTCGCAGGAGGGAATTCCTACAATGAGCAGTTCTTC
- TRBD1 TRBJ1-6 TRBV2 CASRGQVRDSPLHF TGTGCCAGCAGGGGACAGGTTCGGGATTCACCCCTCCACTTT
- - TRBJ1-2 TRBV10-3 CAISEPASASYGYTF TGTGCCATCAGTGAGCCGGCGAGCGCGAGCTATGGCTACACCTTC
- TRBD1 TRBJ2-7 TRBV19 CASSPKTGARHHYEQYF TGTGCCAGTAGTCCAAAAACAGGGGCGCGTCACCACTACGAGCAGTACTTC
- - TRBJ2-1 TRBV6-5 CASSYLAGTVEQFF TGTGCCAGCAGTTACCTGGCGGGTACGGTAGAGCAGTTCTTC
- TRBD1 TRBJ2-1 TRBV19 CASSIAIADRGEQFF TGTGCCAGTAGTATAGCCATTGCCGACAGGGGTGAGCAGTTCTTC
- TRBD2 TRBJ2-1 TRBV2 CASSTLAGAVRGEQFF TGTGCCAGCAGTACACTAGCGGGAGCGGTTCGAGGTGAGCAGTTCTTC
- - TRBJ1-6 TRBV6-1 CASSEQGIGSPLHF TGTGCCAGCAGTGAACAGGGGATTGGGTCACCCCTCCACTTT
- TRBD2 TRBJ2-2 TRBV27 CASSLAGGANTGELFF TGTGCCAGCAGTCTAGCGGGGGGCGCGAACACCGGGGAGCTGTTTTTT
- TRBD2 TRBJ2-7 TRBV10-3 CAISFAGEMAEQYF TGTGCCATCAGTTTTGCGGGAGAAATGGCTGAGCAGTACTTC
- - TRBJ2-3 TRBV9 CASNPTSRGTDTQYF TGTGCCAGCAATCCAACTAGCCGGGGTACAGATACGCAGTATTTT
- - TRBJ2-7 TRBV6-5 CASSYSIYSYEQYF TGTGCCAGCAGTTACTCGATCTACAGCTACGAGCAGTACTTC
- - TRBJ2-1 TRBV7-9 CASSLKGQTNNEQFF TGTGCCAGCAGCTTAAAGGGGCAGACAAACAATGAGCAGTTCTTC
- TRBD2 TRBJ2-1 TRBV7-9 CASSSWTSGAYNEQFF TGTGCCAGCAGCTCGTGGACTAGCGGGGCCTACAATGAGCAGTTCTTC
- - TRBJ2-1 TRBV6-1 CASSEDSGTNHEQFF TGTGCCAGCAGTGAAGACTCCGGGACAAATCATGAGCAGTTCTTC
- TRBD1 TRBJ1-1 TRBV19 CASGTGGVEAFF TGTGCCAGTGGGACAGGGGGAGTTGAAGCTTTCTTT
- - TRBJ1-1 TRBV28 CATSTGNTEAFF TGTGCCACCTCGACAGGGAACACTGAAGCTTTCTTT